Shown below are 25 T cell receptor beta chains from a single sample sequenced in a study of CD8+ T cells in alopecia areata. The treatment was: oral pan-JAK inhibitor, 5-10 mg twice daily. Sequencing used cDNA as its template, made by extracting RNA and reverse transcribing it. Data came from immunoSEQ multiplex PCR; TCRdb stores just in-frame clones and leaves some out. The sample has 150,000 to 200,000 clones, roughly 63% seen once. The sample here was CD4+ T cells sorted from blood, taken at approximately week 56, from a patient treated with tofacitinib. The receptors here all came from a human donor with alopecia areata.

The chain's CDR3 is CASSDMGIWQPQHF. DNA of the CDR3: TGTGCCAGCAGTGACATGGGTATTTGGCAGCCCCAGCATTTT. The chain employs TRBV2 and TRBJ1-5; no reliable D call. Germline V lookup: CDR1 SNHLY, CDR2 FYNNEI. CDR3 length: 14 amino acids. The V end lost 3 bases, the J end lost 7 bases, and 13 bases lay between the germline ends.

The V and J genes are TRBV5-1 and TRBJ1-2; 7 bases line up with TRBD1. The CDR3 has 12 residues. The germline V gene has CDR1 SGHRS and CDR2 YFSETQ. The V and J ends lost 2 bases and 6 bases, in that order; junction bases with no gene match: 1. The CDR3 spells CASSFQGDGYTF. CDR3 bases: TGCGCCAGCAGCTTTCAGGGGGATGGCTACACCTTC.

This clone turned up a few times. The chain has TRBV27 and TRBJ2-7; perhaps D is TRBD1 or TRBD2 (6 bases each). CDR3 size: 15 residues. Germline loops: CDR1 MNHEY, CDR2 SMNVEV (reference sequence). The germline V and J ends were trimmed by 4 bases and 7 bases, with 20 bases remaining between them. The CDR3 DNA sequence: TGTGCCAGCAGTTCCCCCACGGGGGCGCTGCGGGAGCAGTACTTC. It encodes CASSSPTGALREQYF.

Regarding this clone: The identical CDR3 is also encoded by other nucleotide sequences in the sample. This chain uses TRBV4-2 with TRBJ1-2; the match to TRBD1 covers 8 bases. Germline V gene sequence: CDR1 LGHNA, CDR2 YNFKEQ. This CDR3 region has 14 residues. Trimming took 0 bases from V and 4 from J; bases not matched to a gene: 1. DNA of the CDR3: TGTGCCAGCAGCCAAGACGGACAGGGCTATGGCTACACCTTC. Protein product: CASSQDGQGYGYTF.

The chain joins TRBV5-1 to TRBJ2-4; 8 nucleotides align to TRBD1. This CDR3 is 12 amino acids long. V was pared by 0 bases and J by 10 bases, with 0 bases of the junction left unmatched. Germline values: CDR1 SGHRS, CDR2 YFSETQ. CDR3 sequence: CASSLDRGIQYF. CDR3 bases: TGCGCCAGCAGCTTGGACAGGGGGATTCAGTACTTC.

The rearrangement uses TRBV15 and TRBJ1-1; no reliable D call. The CDR3 extends over 13 amino acids. The germline V gene encodes CDR1 LNHNV and CDR2 YYDKDF (reference sequence). The germline V and J ends were trimmed by 0 bases and 1 base, with 3 bases remaining between them. CDR3 DNA: TGTGCCACCAGCAGAGATAAGAACACTGAAGCTTTCTTT. It is translated as CATSRDKNTEAFF. Drawing the rest from reference TRBV15 and TRBJ1-1, the complete variable domain is DAMVIQNPRYQVTQFGKPVTLSCSQTLNHNVMYWYQQKSSQAPKLLFHYYDKDFNNEADTPDNFQSRRPNTSFCFLDIRSPGLGDTAMYLCATSRDKNTEAFFGQGTRLTVV.

V and J are TRBV10-1 and TRBJ2-2; D unresolved. The V end lost 8 bases, the J end lost 0 bases, and 10 bases lay between the germline ends. The germline V gene has CDR1 WNHNN and CDR2 SYGVQD (reference sequence). The CDR3 has 14 amino acids. The CDR3 region is CASRARSNTGELFF. CDR3 sequence (DNA): TGCGCCAGCCGGGCCCGCTCGAACACCGGGGAGCTGTTTTTT.

The gene calls are TRBV7-3 and TRBJ2-2; 7 bases match TRBD1. V lost 0 bases, J lost 3 bases, and 4 bases stayed unmatched. Germline CDR1 and CDR2: SGHTA and FQGTGA. This CDR3 has 16 amino acids. CDR3 region: CASSLTPGGHTGELFF. CDR3 bases: TGTGCCAGCAGCTTAACCCCAGGGGGACACACCGGGGAGCTGTTTTTT.

This clone was counted a few times. J is TRBJ1-2 and V is TRBV13, with D perhaps TRBD1 (5 bases). Germline V gene data show CDR1 as PRHDT and CDR2 as FYEKMQ (reference sequence). V was pared by 5 bases and J by 4 bases, with 17 bases between. CDR3 length: 15 amino acids. The CDR3 loop is CASSAQTRGFYGYTF. The CDR3 DNA reads TGTGCCAGCAGCGCCCAAACACGGGGGTTCTATGGCTACACCTTC.

This clone was observed a single time. The genes are TRBV5-1 and TRBJ2-6; TRBD1 or TRBD2 may be the D gene (6 bases each). The CDR3 contains 20 residues. V was pared by 3 bases and J by 0 bases, with 22 bases between. The germline gives CDR1 SGHRS, CDR2 YFSETQ. This chain's CDR3 is CASSWGARTPPLSGANVLTF. As DNA, the CDR3 is TGCGCCAGCAGCTGGGGGGCGCGGACACCACCTCTCTCTGGGGCCAACGTCCTGACTTTC.

The chain links TRBV29-1 to TRBJ2-5; maybe TRBD2 (6 bases). Germline values: CDR1 SQVTM, CDR2 ANQGSEA. This CDR3 comprises 14 residues. The V gene lost 4 bases and the J gene lost 4 bases, with 16 bases spanning the gap. CDR3 in DNA: TGCAGCGTTGTAAGCTCGCTGGGGGGAGAGACCCAGTACTTC. It translates to CSVVSSLGGETQYF.

This chain connects TRBV5-1 to TRBJ1-2; no firm D call. V dropped 0 bases and J dropped 6 bases, with 12 bases sitting between them. The CDR3 totals 14 residues. The germline CDR1 and CDR2 sequences are SGHRS and YFSETQ. The CDR3 loop is CASSLGSDTHGYTF. CDR3 sequence (DNA): TGCGCCAGCAGCTTGGGTTCGGATACGCATGGCTACACCTTC.

The chain couples TRBV28 to TRBJ2-5; D is possibly TRBD2 (6 bases). V was clipped by 5 bases and J by 2 bases, with 15 bases between them. The CDR3 consists of 15 residues. Germline V gives CDR1 MDHEN, CDR2 SYDVKM. CDR3 bases: TGTGCCAGCAGTCCACCCCGGGGGAGGCAAGAGACCCAGTACTTC. Encoded protein: CASSPPRGRQETQYF.

This clone has more than one count but fewer than ten. This chain connects TRBV6-1 to TRBJ1-2; D remains unclear. V was cut by 0 bases and J by 8 bases, with 10 bases left in between. Germline V gene lookup returns CDR1 MNHNS and CDR2 SASEGT. CDR3 size: 13 residues. The CDR3 is CASSEAERRGYTF. CDR3 in DNA: TGTGCCAGCAGTGAAGCCGAGCGGCGAGGCTACACCTTC.

This clone was detected only a few times. An end of the junction differs from the germline gene, which may be a read error. This chain joins TRBV7-7 and TRBJ2-5; D call uncertain. The V gene's germline CDR1 is SSHAT and CDR2 FNYEAQ (reference sequence). The CDR3 has 14 amino acids. The CDR3 sequence: CASSPTTRLETQYF. The CDR3 DNA reads as TGTGCTAGCAGCCCGACGACCCGTTTGGAGACCCAGTACTTC.

This sequence joins TRBV6-1 and TRBJ1-1; no clear D. The CDR3 has 17 residues. Germline CDR1 reads MNHNS; CDR2 reads SASEGT. The V end was cut by 1 base, the J end by 6 bases, with 21 bases between. The CDR3 nucleotides read TGTGCCAGCAGTGAAGTTGTGGGCACGCGGCCCTACGCTGAAGCTTTCTTT. Protein sequence: CASSEVVGTRPYAEAFF.

The V and J genes are TRBV29-1 and TRBJ1-5; D ambiguous. CDR3 size: 14 residues. CDR1 and CDR2 (germline): SQVTM, ANQGSEA. V was clipped by 5 bases and J by 0 bases, with 11 bases between them. The DNA for the CDR3 is TGCAGCGTTCGGCTTCAGGATAGCAATCAGCCCCAGCATTTT. Residues: CSVRLQDSNQPQHF.

The rearrangement links TRBV11-1 to TRBJ1-1, with a tentative D call TRBD1 (6 bases). The CDR3 runs to 15 residues. Between the trimmed V and J ends, which lost 5 bases and 1 base, there was a span of 14 bases. Per the germline V gene, CDR1 is SGHAT and CDR2 is FQDESV (reference sequence). The CDR3 DNA follows: TGTGCCAGCAGCCCCGTTGCAGGGGCGAACACTGAAGCTTTCTTT. Translated: CASSPVAGANTEAFF.

This clone has just a few counts. The chain links TRBV15 to TRBJ1-5; a weak D match, TRBD1 (5 bases). V was clipped by 3 bases and J by 7 bases, with 10 bases between them. Germline V gene sequence: CDR1 LNHNV, CDR2 YYDKDF (reference sequence). This CDR3 spans 13 amino acids. CDR3 bases: TGTGCCACCAGCAGGGAAAGGGGACAGCCCCAGCATTTT. Translating it yields CATSRERGQPQHF. The full variable domain, with the rest looked up from reference TRBV15 and TRBJ1-5, is DAMVIQNPRYQVTQFGKPVTLSCSQTLNHNVMYWYQQKSSQAPKLLFHYYDKDFNNEADTPDNFQSRRPNTSFCFLDIRSPGLGDTAMYLCATSRERGQPQHFGDGTRLSIL.

V gene TRBV6-1 combines with J gene TRBJ1-1; no definite D call. The V gene lost 3 bases and the J gene lost 3 bases, with 11 bases spanning the gap. Germline CDR1 and CDR2: MNHNS and SASEGT. The CDR3 runs 14 residues. CDR3: CASSDVLWDTEAFF. CDR3 bases: TGTGCCAGCAGTGACGTATTGTGGGACACTGAAGCTTTCTTT.

The genes are TRBV2 and TRBJ1-3; TRBD1 might be the D (5 bases). The CDR3 contains 13 residues. Germline CDR1 SNHLY, CDR2 FYNNEI. Trimming shortened V by 9 bases and J by 0 bases, and 9 bases separated the two germline ends. The CDR3 DNA follows: TGTGCCAGTCGGGGGGTCTCTGGAAACACCATATATTTT. Encoded protein: CASRGVSGNTIYF.

V is TRBV30 and J is TRBJ1-1, with D tentatively TRBD1 (6 bases). CDR1 and CDR2 (germline): GTSNPN, SVGIG (reference sequence). The length of the CDR3 is 12 residues. Trimming removed 4 bases at V and 6 bases at J, with 12 bases between. The CDR3 DNA reads TGTGCCTGGAAGGGTGGGGGCCCTGAAGCTTTCTTT. This encodes CAWKGGGPEAFF.

The chain recombines TRBV2 with TRBJ1-4, with D perhaps matching TRBD1 (5 bases). There are 12 residues in the CDR3. The germline gives CDR1 SNHLY, CDR2 FYNNEI. Trimming stripped 7 bases from V and 7 bases from J, with 10 bases between. The DNA for the CDR3 is TGTGCCAGCAAATCTCAGGGTGAAAAACTGTTTTTT. This codes for CASKSQGEKLFF.

This clone has a handful of counts. V gene TRBV5-1 combines with J gene TRBJ2-6, with a tentative D call TRBD1 (5 bases). This CDR3 has 16 amino acids. Germline V gene sequence: CDR1 SGHRS, CDR2 YFSETQ. Trimming cost V 0 bases and J 3 bases, with 10 bases left between them. CDR3 protein: CASSLGPTVGANVLTF. The CDR3 DNA reads TGCGCCAGCAGCTTGGGCCCGACAGTTGGGGCCAACGTCCTGACTTTC.

CDR3 DNA: TGTGCCACCAGCAGCCCGCATGGACAAGAGACCCAGTACTTC. Its protein is CATSSPHGQETQYF. The chain employs TRBV15 and TRBJ2-5, with D unresolved. CDR3 length: 14 amino acids. Germline V CDR1 and CDR2: LNHNV, YYDKDF (reference sequence). Trimming left V 3 bases short and J 2 bases short, with 10 bases between.